What follows are 17 T cell receptor beta chains derived from one specimen sequenced in a study of blood T cells in healthy people across ages. Sample-barcoded 5' priming and a J-beta primer mix drove a second PCR of 7 to 11 cycles. Using its own MiXCR run on the 5' RACE reads, TCRdb lists one record per CDR3 protein. The table lists fewer than 1,200,000 distinct CDR3 sequences, approximately 26% of them singletons. These data were also filed under a second study, of T cells of mothers and their children.

What was sequenced was blood. The source is a girl aged 2-10 years in good health.

The table lists this clonotype with a few counts. V is TRBV29-1 and J is TRBJ2-1; a weak D match, TRBD2 (6 bases). CDR3 size: 14 residues. V gave up 4 bases and J gave up 6 bases, with 16 bases separating them. Germline V gene sequence: CDR1 SQVTM, CDR2 ANQGSEA. CDR3 in amino acids: CSVGGEFGANEQFF. The DNA for the CDR3 is TGCAGCGTTGGCGGGGAGTTCGGGGCCAATGAGCAGTTCTTC.

This clonotype was detected a few times. The CDR3 DNA reads as TGCAGTGCTAACTGGGACAGGGTCTCCTACGAGCAGTACTTC. This gives the protein CSANWDRVSYEQYF. The V and J genes are TRBV20-1 and TRBJ2-7, with TRBD1 matching 9 bases. Germline CDR1 is DFQATT and CDR2 is SNEGSKA (reference sequence). The CDR3 runs 14 residues. Losses at the gene ends were 4 bases for V and 0 bases for J; bases not matched to a gene: 4.

This clonotype was observed many times. The V and J genes are TRBV29-1 and TRBJ2-1, with unresolved D. V was pared by 4 bases and J by 4 bases, with 11 bases between. Germline CDR1 is SQVTM and CDR2 is ANQGSEA. The CDR3 has 13 residues. The CDR3 DNA reads TGCAGCGTTGTGGATTTAGATTACAATGAGCAGTTCTTC. It is translated as CSVVDLDYNEQFF.

CDR3 loop: CASSLRQGSIYEQYF. DNA for the CDR3: TGCGCCAGCAGCTTGAGACAGGGCAGTATCTACGAGCAGTACTTC. The V and J genes are TRBV5-1 and TRBJ2-7; 7 bases match TRBD1. The CDR3 loop spans 15 amino acids. V lost 1 base to trimming and J lost 3 bases; unmatched junction nucleotides: 7. CDR1 and CDR2 (germline): SGHRS, YFSETQ.

This clonotype has just a few counts. The chain combines TRBV5-5 with TRBJ2-5; D call uncertain. The germline V gene has CDR1 SGHKS and CDR2 YYEKEE (reference sequence). The V end was cut by 0 bases, the J end by 4 bases, with 10 bases between. The length of the CDR3 is 14 residues. CDR3 protein: CASSLVVLRETQYF. Here the CDR3 DNA reads TGTGCCAGCAGCTTGGTGGTCCTAAGAGAGACCCAGTACTTC.

This clonotype was detected only a few times. The rearrangement links TRBV3-1 to TRBJ2-5; weak D call: TRBD2 (5 bases). The CDR3 is 16 amino acids. V was pared by 2 bases and J by 0 bases, with 13 bases between. In germline, CDR1 is LGHDT, CDR2 YNNKEL (reference sequence). CDR3 residues: CASSQLHQDYQETQYF. The CDR3 DNA follows: TGTGCCAGCAGCCAACTACACCAGGACTACCAAGAGACCCAGTACTTC.

This clonotype appeared a few times. This chain links TRBV29-1 with TRBJ1-2; D gene uncertain. CDR3 size: 12 residues. Germline V CDR1 and CDR2: SQVTM, ANQGSEA. Trimming took off 0 bases at V and 8 bases at J, with 10 bases between the two ends. The DNA of the CDR3 is TGCAGCGTTGAAGATCTCAATCCCGGCTACACCTTC. It codes for CSVEDLNPGYTF.

The chain joins TRBV29-1 to TRBJ1-2; a possible D gene is TRBD1 (5 bases). The CDR3 has 10 residues. Germline lookup yields CDR1 SQVTM and CDR2 ANQGSEA. V lost 6 bases, J lost 6 bases, and 8 bases lay in between. CDR3 loop: CSVGDHGYTF. DNA for the CDR3: TGCAGCGTGGGGGACCATGGCTACACCTTC.

V usage is TRBV3-1 and J usage is TRBJ2-7; D may be TRBD1 or TRBD2 (5 bases each). Trimming took 1 base from V and 2 from J, leaving 12 bases between them. From germline, CDR1 is LGHDT and CDR2 YNNKEL (reference sequence). The CDR3 has 15 amino acids. CDR3 amino acids: CASSQVGTDPYEQYF. CDR3 sequence (DNA): TGTGCCAGCAGCCAAGTGGGGACCGACCCCTACGAGCAGTACTTC.

The rearrangement joins TRBV12-3 or TRBV12-4 to TRBJ2-7; possible D gene TRBD1, 6 bases. With 3 bases removed from V and 3 bases from J, the gap between germline ends came to 12 bases. The CDR3 is made up of 14 amino acids. CDR3 sequence reads: CASSFGGGHYEQYF. The CDR3 DNA is TGTGCCAGCAGTTTTGGGGGCGGCCACTACGAGCAGTACTTC.

This clonotype was detected a few times. The V call is TRBV28, the J call TRBJ2-5; no definite D call. The DNA end is a closer match to TRBJ2-7, so the J assignment may be wrong. CDR1 is MDHEN, CDR2 SYDVKM, per germline. The CDR3 has 12 amino acids. The CDR3 DNA follows: TGTGCCAGCAGCCCTGGGCCCCACGAGCAGTACTTC. This codes for CASSPGPHEQYF.

The chain is built from TRBV28 and TRBJ2-3; 8 bases fit TRBD2. CDR3 length: 14 amino acids. Germline CDR1 MDHEN, CDR2 SYDVKM. J was trimmed by 3 bases and V by 8 bases; bases with no gene match: 7. The CDR3 is CASDGVAGTDTQYF. CDR3 nucleotide sequence: TGTGCCAGCGATGGAGTAGCGGGGACAGATACGCAGTATTTT.

This sequence joins TRBV24-1 and TRBJ2-3; 13 bases line up with TRBD2. Germline V CDR1 and CDR2: KGHDR, SFDVKD. The CDR3 runs 18 residues. Trimming at V came to 4 bases and at J to 0 bases, leaving 6 bases not matched to a gene. CDR3 in DNA: TGTGCCACCAGTGACGGACTAGCGGGGGCCACTAGCACAGATACGCAGTATTTT. It specifies CATSDGLAGATSTDTQYF.

This clonotype has more than one count but fewer than ten. V gene TRBV7-9 combines with J gene TRBJ2-1; D perhaps matches TRBD2 (6 bases). Judging by the DNA end, TRBJ2-5 fits better; the J call may be wrong. Germline V gene data show CDR1 as SEHNR and CDR2 as FQNEAQ (reference sequence). This CDR3 has 15 amino acids. The chain's CDR3 is CASSLGGTPQETQYF. The CDR3 nucleotides are TGTGCCAGCAGCTTGGGCGGGACTCCTCAAGAGACCCAGTACTTC.

A note on this clonotype: A junction end diverges from the germline sequence, so it may reflect a read error. The chain is built from TRBV12-3 or TRBV12-4 and TRBJ2-3; 7 nucleotides match TRBD1. The CDR3 length is 16 residues. The CDR3 DNA reads TGTGCCCGCAGTTTCTACAGGGGCCTATCCGGGGATACGCAGTATTTT. Protein: CARSFYRGLSGDTQYF.

At least ten counts were recorded for this clonotype. J is TRBJ1-2 and V is TRBV10-3, with D tentatively TRBD1 (5 bases). The CDR3 is 14 residues long. Germline V lookup: CDR1 ENHRY, CDR2 SYGVKD. V lost 6 bases to trimming and J lost 0 bases, with 11 bases between them. This CDR3 reads CAIREGTSNYGYTF. The CDR3 region has the DNA TGTGCCATCAGGGAGGGGACCTCTAACTATGGCTACACCTTC.

This chain uses TRBV2 with TRBJ2-5; no clear D. This CDR3 spans 13 amino acids. CDR1 is SNHLY and CDR2 is FYNNEI in the germline V gene. Trimming took 5 bases from V and 2 from J, leaving 9 bases between them. The CDR3 nucleotides are TGTGCCAGCAGTATCGACGGGCAAGAGACCCAGTACTTC. Its protein is CASSIDGQETQYF.